This T cell receptor beta chain was found in a study of blood T cell repertoires in COVID-19. Whole-study context: Sites in the United States, Italy and Spain provided acute and convalescent COVID-19 samples. T cells, B-cell-depleted T cells, or PBMCs provided the cDNA or gDNA that served as material.

In the source study's methods: Cell counts per sample came from amplifying reference gene primers. The assay was immunoSEQ multiplex PCR, and TCRdb's table has in-frame clones only and misses some. V, J and clone size are taken as reported in that table, and D and trimming were inferred from the DNA itself. The sample lists approximately 210,000 clones; roughly nine tenths were seen once. Germline values: CDR1 SGHRS, CDR2 YFSETQ. This CDR3 contains 16 residues. Trimming shortened V by 2 bases and J by 0 bases, and 15 bases separated the two germline ends. The chain uses TRBV5-1 and TRBJ2-7; no clear D gene. The TCR originated in a man between 40 and 49 years old with acute or convalescent COVID-19. Sequenced: peripheral blood. The DNA of the CDR3 is TGCGCCAGCAGCTTTTCCTGGCAACCAGGCTCCTACGAGCAGTACTTC. Residues: CASSFSWQPGSYEQYF.